Shown below are 19 T cell receptor beta chains from a single sample sequenced in a study of blood T cell repertoires in COVID-19. Libraries were prepared by immunoSEQ multiplex PCR; TCRdb keeps only in-frame clonotypes and omits some of them. The sample includes approximately 150,000 clones, roughly 82% seen only once; the top ten take roughly 10%. The sequenced sample consisted of peripheral blood. These receptors were taken from a man aged 55 to 70 with active or convalescent COVID-19.

V gene TRBV14 combines with J gene TRBJ1-4; 7 nucleotides agree with TRBD1. This CDR3 has 17 residues. Looked up from germline, CDR1 is SGHDN and CDR2 is FVKESK. The V and J ends lost 3 bases and 7 bases, in that order; junction bases with no gene match: 14. The CDR3 here is CASSQGGRGGRSEKLFF. In nucleotides, the CDR3 is TGTGCCAGCAGCCAGGGGGGCCGAGGGGGCCGCTCTGAAAAACTGTTTTTT.

CDR3 sequence reads: CASSVEPGANYGYTF. The DNA for the CDR3 is TGTGCCAGCAGCGTAGAGCCGGGAGCTAACTATGGCTACACCTTC. This chain uses TRBV9 with TRBJ1-2, with D unclear. V was pared by 0 bases and J by 0 bases, with 9 bases between. Looked up from germline, CDR1 is SGDLS and CDR2 is YYNGEE. CDR3 length equals 15 residues.

The chain carries TRBV6-5 and TRBJ1-5; no definite D call. The CDR3 sequence is 15 residues long. The ends were cut back, 7 bases at V and 0 bases at J, with 13 bases in the middle. CDR1 and CDR2 from the germline V gene are MNHEY and SVGAGI. CDR3 loop: CASTDSRFSNQPQHF. CDR3 sequence (DNA): TGTGCCAGCACCGATAGCAGATTTAGCAATCAGCCCCAGCATTTT.

The rearrangement uses TRBV7-8 and TRBJ2-1, with 9 bases identical to TRBD2. Trimming cost V 2 bases and J 5 bases; bases outside gene matches: 7. CDR1 and CDR2 (germline): SGHVS, FQNEAQ. The CDR3 is made up of 16 amino acids. The chain's CDR3 is CASSLRREGRNNEQFF. The CDR3 DNA is TGTGCCAGCAGCTTAAGGCGGGAGGGCCGCAACAATGAGCAGTTCTTC.

This chain joins TRBV19 and TRBJ1-2, with D hard to call. Germline V gene data show CDR1 as LNHDA and CDR2 as SQIVND (reference sequence). The V and J ends lost 5 bases and 4 bases respectively, with 14 bases between them. This CDR3 is built from 14 residues. The CDR3 is CASSGRRGLYGYTF. The CDR3 bases are TGTGCCAGTAGTGGTCGCCGAGGGCTCTATGGCTACACCTTC.

The sample holds one count of this clone. The chain has TRBV11-3 and TRBJ2-7; 8 bases align to TRBD1. V shed 0 bases and J 2 bases; nucleotides not matched to a gene: 3. This CDR3 is built from 15 residues. Germline V CDR1 and CDR2: SGHNT, YENEEA. This chain's CDR3 is CASSLDTRGPYEQYF. CDR3 in DNA: TGTGCCAGCAGCTTAGATACCAGGGGGCCCTACGAGCAGTACTTC.

The chain combines TRBV30 with TRBJ2-7; 7 bases align to TRBD2. The CDR3 is 13 amino acids. J gave up 4 bases and V 2 bases, and 5 bases lay outside the gene matches. Germline V gives CDR1 GTSNPN, CDR2 SVGIG (reference sequence). In DNA form, the CDR3 reads TGTGCCTGGAGTCTGGGGGGGATATACGAGCAGTACGTC. Protein sequence: CAWSLGGIYEQYV.

This chain joins TRBV5-6 and TRBJ2-7, with 11 bases that match TRBD1. The CDR3 extends over 16 amino acids. V was pared by 0 bases and J by 4 bases, with 6 bases of the junction left unmatched. Germline lookup yields CDR1 SGHDT and CDR2 YYEEEE. In DNA, the CDR3 is TGTGCCAGCAGCTTGGAAAGGACAGGGGGCTGGTACGAGCAGTACGTC. The encoded protein is CASSLERTGGWYEQYV.

The chain recombines TRBV4-3 with TRBJ2-1; TRBD2 aligns across 12 bases. Germline V lookup: CDR1 LGHNA, CDR2 YSLEER. V shed 0 bases and J 4 bases; nucleotides not matched to a gene: 10. The CDR3 contains 19 residues. In DNA, the CDR3 is TGCGCCAGCAGCCAAGATCCCCCGCGGACTAGCGGGGCATACAATGAGCAGTTCTTC. Its protein product is CASSQDPPRTSGAYNEQFF.

This clone was recorded once. The chain uses TRBV7-8 and TRBJ2-3; 15 bases fit TRBD2. V shed 2 bases, J shed 4 bases, and the junction held 7 bases outside the gene matches. The CDR3 covers 18 residues. CDR1 is SGHVS and CDR2 is FQNEAQ in the germline V gene. The CDR3: CASSLWTSGGAGADTQYF. For the CDR3, the DNA is TGTGCCAGCAGCTTATGGACTAGCGGGGGGGCGGGCGCAGATACGCAGTATTTT.

About this clone: The same CDR3 arises from other DNA sequences in this sample as well. This chain uses TRBV19 with TRBJ1-1, with D tentatively TRBD1 (5 bases). The CDR3 runs 13 residues. Germline CDR1 is LNHDA and CDR2 is SQIVND (reference sequence). Trimming took off 5 bases at V and 0 bases at J, with 7 bases between the two ends. CDR3 residues: CASSQGMNTEAFF. The CDR3, as DNA: TGTGCCAGTAGTCAGGGTATGAACACTGAAGCTTTCTTT.

V usage is TRBV4-3 and J usage is TRBJ1-5; the D gene is possibly TRBD1 (6 bases). Per the germline V gene, CDR1 is LGHNA and CDR2 is YSLEER. V was cut by 0 bases and J by 2 bases, with 14 bases left in between. This CDR3 region has 17 residues. Here the CDR3 DNA reads TGCGCCAGCAGCCAAGATCCGCCGAACAGGGGCAATCAGCCCCAGCATTTT. It encodes CASSQDPPNRGNQPQHF.

The chain recombines TRBV6-5 with TRBJ1-2, with D hard to call. Trimming stripped 0 bases from V and 0 bases from J, with 8 bases between. CDR1 and CDR2 (germline): MNHEY, SVGAGI. CDR3 length: 15 amino acids. This CDR3 is CASSYSGIANYGYTF. The CDR3 DNA follows: TGTGCCAGCAGTTACTCCGGGATAGCTAACTATGGCTACACCTTC.

This chain's CDR3 is CASKVWTSGGSFAGELFF. As DNA, the CDR3 is TGTGCCAGCAAAGTGTGGACTAGCGGGGGGTCCTTCGCCGGGGAGCTGTTTTTT. V gene TRBV2 combines with J gene TRBJ2-2, with 14 bases that match TRBD2. The trim removed 7 bases at V and 6 bases at J, leaving 13 bases unmatched. Per germline, CDR1 SNHLY and CDR2 FYNNEI. CDR3 length equals 18 residues.

This chain uses TRBV11-2 with TRBJ1-1, with D unclear. The CDR3 contains 13 residues. CDR1 SGHAT and CDR2 FQNNGV come from the germline V gene. The germline V and J ends were trimmed by 1 base and 8 bases, with 11 bases remaining between them. The CDR3 reads CASSLGPGKEAFF. The CDR3 DNA reads TGTGCCAGCAGCTTAGGTCCGGGGAAGGAAGCTTTCTTT.

The chain carries TRBV10-2 and TRBJ2-2; D possibly corresponds to TRBD2 (6 bases). Germline lookup yields CDR1 WSHSY and CDR2 SAAADI. The CDR3 contains 16 residues. Trimming took off 2 bases at V and 3 bases at J, with 13 bases between the two ends. This CDR3 reads CASSEGGTGHTGELFF. The CDR3 nucleotides are TGCGCCAGCAGTGAGGGCGGGACCGGGCACACCGGGGAGCTGTTTTTT.

The chain is built from TRBV7-2 and TRBJ1-2; D unclear. Germline CDR1 is SGHTA and CDR2 is FQGNSA. The CDR3 totals 13 residues. V shed 1 base and J shed 4 bases, with 7 bases lying between them. CDR3 DNA sequence: TGTGCCAGCAGCTTAGGGGAGGCCTATGGCTACACCTTC. Translating it yields CASSLGEAYGYTF.

This clone came up once. The chain couples TRBV3-1 (or the pseudogene TRBV3-2) to TRBJ1-6, with D tentatively TRBD1 (6 bases). Germline CDR1 and CDR2: LGHDT and YNNKEL (reference sequence). The CDR3 is 16 residues long. Deletions cut 5 bases from V and 8 bases from J, with 19 bases between. For the CDR3, the DNA is TGTGCCAGCAGCGCCAGGACAGCACCTGATGATTCACCCCTCCACTTT. Translating it yields CASSARTAPDDSPLHF.

V is TRBV4-3 and J is TRBJ1-3; a possible D gene is TRBD1 (6 bases). V lost 0 bases and J 2 bases, leaving 14 bases between the germline ends. Germline CDR1 is LGHNA and CDR2 is YSLEER. This CDR3 is 17 amino acids long. DNA for the CDR3: TGCGCCAGCAGCCAAGATAGGGGGGGAGGGCCTGGAAACACCATATATTTT. This sequence encodes CASSQDRGGGPGNTIYF.